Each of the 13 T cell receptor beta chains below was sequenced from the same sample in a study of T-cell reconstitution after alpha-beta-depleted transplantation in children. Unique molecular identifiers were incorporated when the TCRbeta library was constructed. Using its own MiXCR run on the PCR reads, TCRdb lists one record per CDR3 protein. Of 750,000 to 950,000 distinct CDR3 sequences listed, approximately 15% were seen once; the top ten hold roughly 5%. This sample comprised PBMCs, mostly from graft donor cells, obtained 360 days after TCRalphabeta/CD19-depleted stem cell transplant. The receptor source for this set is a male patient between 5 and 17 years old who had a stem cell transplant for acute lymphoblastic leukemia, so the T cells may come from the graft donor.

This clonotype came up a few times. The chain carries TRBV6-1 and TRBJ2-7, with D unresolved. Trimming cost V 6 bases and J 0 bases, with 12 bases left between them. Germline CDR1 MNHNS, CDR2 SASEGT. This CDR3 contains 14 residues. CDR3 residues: CASSRPSPSYEQYF. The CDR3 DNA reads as TGTGCCAGCAGCCGACCGAGCCCCTCCTACGAGCAGTACTTC.

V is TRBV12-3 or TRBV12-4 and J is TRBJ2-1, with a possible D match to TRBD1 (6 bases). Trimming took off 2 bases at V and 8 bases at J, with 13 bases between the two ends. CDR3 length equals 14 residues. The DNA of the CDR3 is TGTGCCAGCAGTTTATCGGACAGTTGGGATGAGCAGTTCTTC. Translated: CASSLSDSWDEQFF.

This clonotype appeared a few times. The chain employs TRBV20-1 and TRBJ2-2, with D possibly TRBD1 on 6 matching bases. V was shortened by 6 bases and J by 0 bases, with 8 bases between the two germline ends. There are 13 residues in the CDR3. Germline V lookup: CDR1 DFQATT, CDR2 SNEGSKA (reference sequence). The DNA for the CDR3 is TGCAGTGCACGGACAGCGAACACCGGGGAGCTGTTTTTT. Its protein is CSARTANTGELFF.

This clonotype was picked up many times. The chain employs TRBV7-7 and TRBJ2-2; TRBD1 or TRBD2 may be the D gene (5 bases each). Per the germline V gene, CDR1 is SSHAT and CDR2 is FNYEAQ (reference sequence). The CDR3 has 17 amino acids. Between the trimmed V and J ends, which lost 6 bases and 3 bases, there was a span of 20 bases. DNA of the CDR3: TGTGCCAGCAGATCAAATAAGAGGGGCTTATACACCGGGGAGCTGTTTTTT. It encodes CASRSNKRGLYTGELFF.

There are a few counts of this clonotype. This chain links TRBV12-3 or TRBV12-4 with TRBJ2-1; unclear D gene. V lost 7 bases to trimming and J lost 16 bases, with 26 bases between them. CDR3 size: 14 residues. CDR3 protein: CASTLYGRPKDIFF. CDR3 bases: TGTGCCAGCACCCTATACGGGCGCCCGAAGGATATTTTCTTC.

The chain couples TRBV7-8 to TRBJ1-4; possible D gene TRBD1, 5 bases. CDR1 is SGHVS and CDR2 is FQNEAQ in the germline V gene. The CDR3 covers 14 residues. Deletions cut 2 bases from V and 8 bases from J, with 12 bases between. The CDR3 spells CASSLNRGDEKLFF. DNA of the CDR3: TGTGCCAGCAGCTTAAATAGAGGGGACGAAAAACTGTTTTTT.

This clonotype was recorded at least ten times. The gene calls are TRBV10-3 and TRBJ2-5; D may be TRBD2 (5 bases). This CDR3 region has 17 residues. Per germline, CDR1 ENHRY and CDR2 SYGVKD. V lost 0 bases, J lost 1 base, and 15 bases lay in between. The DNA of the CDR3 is TGTGCCATCAGTGAGTCCCAACTAGACCCCTCCCAAGAGACCCAGTACTTC. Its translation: CAISESQLDPSQETQYF.

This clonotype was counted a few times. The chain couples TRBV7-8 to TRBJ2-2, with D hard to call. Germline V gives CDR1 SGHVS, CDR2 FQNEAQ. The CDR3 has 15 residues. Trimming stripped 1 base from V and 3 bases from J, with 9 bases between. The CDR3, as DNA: TGTGCCAGCAGCTTAGGGTGGACCGACACCGGGGAGCTGTTTTTT. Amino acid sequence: CASSLGWTDTGELFF.

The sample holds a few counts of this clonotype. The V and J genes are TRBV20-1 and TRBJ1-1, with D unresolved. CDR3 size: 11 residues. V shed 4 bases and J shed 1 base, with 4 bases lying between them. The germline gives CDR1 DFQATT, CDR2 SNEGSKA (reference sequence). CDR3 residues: CSAIGNTEAFF. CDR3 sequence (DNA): TGCAGTGCTATAGGGAACACTGAAGCTTTCTTT.

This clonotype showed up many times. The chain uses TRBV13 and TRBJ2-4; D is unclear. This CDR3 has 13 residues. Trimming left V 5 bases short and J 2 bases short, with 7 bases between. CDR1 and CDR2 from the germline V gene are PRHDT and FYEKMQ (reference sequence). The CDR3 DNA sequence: TGTGCCAGCAGCCCCGTTCCCAAAAACATTCAGTACTTC. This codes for CASSPVPKNIQYF.

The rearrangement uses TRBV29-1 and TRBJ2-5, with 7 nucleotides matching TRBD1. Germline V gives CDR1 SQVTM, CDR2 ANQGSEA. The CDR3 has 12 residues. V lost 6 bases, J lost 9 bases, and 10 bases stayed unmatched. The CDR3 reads CSVSRQGPAQYF. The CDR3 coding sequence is TGCAGCGTCTCTAGACAGGGCCCGGCCCAGTACTTC.

For the CDR3, the DNA is TGTGCCATCAGCCCGACTAGCGGGAGGGCCAGGAACAATGAGCAGTTCTTC. Its translation: CAISPTSGRARNNEQFF. The chain is built from TRBV10-3 and TRBJ2-1; 14 bases align to TRBD2. Trimming took 6 bases from V and 5 from J; bases not matched to a gene: 9. The CDR3 covers 17 residues. From germline, CDR1 is ENHRY and CDR2 SYGVKD.

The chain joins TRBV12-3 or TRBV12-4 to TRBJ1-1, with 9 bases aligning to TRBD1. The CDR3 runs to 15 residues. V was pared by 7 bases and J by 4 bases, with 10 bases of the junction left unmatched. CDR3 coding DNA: TGTGCCAGCAACTACAGGGGGCTGGGATTCACTGAAGCTTTCTTT. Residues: CASNYRGLGFTEAFF.